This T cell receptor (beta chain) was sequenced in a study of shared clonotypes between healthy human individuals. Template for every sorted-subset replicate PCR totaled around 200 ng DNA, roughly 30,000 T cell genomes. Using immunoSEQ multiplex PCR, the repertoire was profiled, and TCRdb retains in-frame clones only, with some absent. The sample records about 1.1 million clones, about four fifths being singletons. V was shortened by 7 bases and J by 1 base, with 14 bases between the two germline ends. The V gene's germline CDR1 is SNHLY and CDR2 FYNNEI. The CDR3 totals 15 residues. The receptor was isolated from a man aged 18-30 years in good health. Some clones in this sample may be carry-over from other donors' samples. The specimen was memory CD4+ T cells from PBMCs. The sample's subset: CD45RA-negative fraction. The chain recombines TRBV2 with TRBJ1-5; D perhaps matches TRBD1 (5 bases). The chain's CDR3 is CASTEGRLSNQPQHF. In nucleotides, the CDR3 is TGTGCCAGCACCGAGGGGAGGTTAAGCAATCAGCCCCAGCATTTT.